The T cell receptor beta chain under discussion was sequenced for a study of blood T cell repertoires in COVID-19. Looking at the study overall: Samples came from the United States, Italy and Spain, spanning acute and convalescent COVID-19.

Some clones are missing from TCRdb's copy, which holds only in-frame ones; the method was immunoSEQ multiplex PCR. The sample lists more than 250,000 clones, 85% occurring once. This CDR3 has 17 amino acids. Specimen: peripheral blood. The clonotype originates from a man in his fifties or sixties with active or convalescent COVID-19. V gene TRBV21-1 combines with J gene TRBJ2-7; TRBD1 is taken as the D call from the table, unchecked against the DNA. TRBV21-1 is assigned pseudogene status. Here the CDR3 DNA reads TGTGCCAGCAGCAAAGGTCGAGCAGGGGGCATGCATTACGAGCAGTACTTC. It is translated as CASSKGRAGGMHYEQYF.